The rows below give T cell receptor beta chains drawn from one sample of a study of blood T cell repertoires in COVID-19. Sequencing used immunoSEQ multiplex PCR; TCRdb keeps in-frame clones, though not all of them. The sample records 200,000 to 300,000 clones, 70% to 90% being singletons. Sample: peripheral blood. The receptors shown here come from a human donor in a cohort sampled during active COVID-19. Each CDR3 is given with its conserved first and last residue.

j_gene: TRBJ2-5
v_gene: TRBV7-9
CDR3aa: CASSFPSGLAGVETQYF

j_gene: TRBJ2-7
v_gene: TRBV4-3
CDR3aa: CASSQVNGGSYEQYF

j_gene: TRBJ2-5
v_gene: TRBV28
CDR3aa: CASTFAGTGGFGETQYF

j_gene: TRBJ2-7
v_gene: TRBV9
CDR3aa: CASSARITAYEQYF

j_gene: TRBJ2-3
v_gene: TRBV4-2
CDR3aa: CASSQALRAGPTDTQYF

j_gene: TRBJ1-3
v_gene: TRBV11-3
CDR3aa: CASSPQQGPGNTIYF

j_gene: TRBJ2-5
v_gene: TRBV5-8
CDR3aa: CASSFSQGAAETQYF

j_gene: TRBJ1-1
v_gene: TRBV11-3
CDR3aa: CASSTGYTEAFF

j_gene: TRBJ2-7
v_gene: TRBV10-3
CDR3aa: CAISELSYEQYF

j_gene: TRBJ1-2
v_gene: TRBV6-1
CDR3aa: CASSEWDRGTHNYGYTF

j_gene: TRBJ2-7
v_gene: TRBV9
CDR3aa: CASSVGGSGMSYEQYF

j_gene: TRBJ2-5
v_gene: TRBV24-1
CDR3aa: CATSDPGQGKETQYF

j_gene: TRBJ1-3
v_gene: TRBV30
CDR3aa: CACTPDSGGNTIYF

j_gene: TRBJ1-1
v_gene: TRBV19
CDR3aa: CASSIGYRGRNTEAFF

j_gene: TRBJ1-1
v_gene: TRBV2
CDR3aa: CANRQVSDTEAFF

j_gene: TRBJ1-6
v_gene: TRBV6-5
CDR3aa: CASRVGDIPSPLHF

j_gene: TRBJ1-2
v_gene: TRBV9
CDR3aa: CASSVGSGRAGYTF

j_gene: TRBJ1-2
v_gene: TRBV10-3
CDR3aa: CAISGGPDRGQHDYGYTF

j_gene: TRBJ1-2
v_gene: TRBV7-2
CDR3aa: CASSSDIGGYTF

j_gene: TRBJ1-4
v_gene: TRBV5-8
CDR3aa: CATNPLATNEKLFF

j_gene: TRBJ1-5
v_gene: TRBV7-9
CDR3aa: CASSFDRVGNQPQHF

j_gene: TRBJ1-2
v_gene: TRBV30
CDR3aa: CAWSGGEGDGYTF

j_gene: TRBJ2-2
v_gene: TRBV3-1/TRBV3-2
CDR3aa: CASAGTGATGELFF

j_gene: TRBJ2-6
v_gene: TRBV2
CDR3aa: CARDITRAGANVLTF

j_gene: TRBJ1-2
v_gene: TRBV7-2
CDR3aa: CASSFRDRGQRGKGYTF

j_gene: TRBJ1-3
v_gene: TRBV5-1
CDR3aa: CASSLVAGAGNTIYF

j_gene: TRBJ1-2
v_gene: TRBV5-1
CDR3aa: CASSLNRQGYYGYTF

j_gene: TRBJ2-7
v_gene: TRBV6-2/TRBV6-3
CDR3aa: CASSYSAAPGQYF

j_gene: TRBJ2-7
v_gene: TRBV7-2
CDR3aa: CASSLAGGASGEQYF

j_gene: TRBJ2-1
v_gene: TRBV5-4
CDR3aa: CASSPILSGEQFF

j_gene: TRBJ2-7
v_gene: TRBV12-3/TRBV12-4
CDR3aa: CASRISLSYEQYF

j_gene: TRBJ2-7
v_gene: TRBV7-2
CDR3aa: CASSLAPLRPTGGSYEQYF

j_gene: TRBJ1-2
v_gene: TRBV9
CDR3aa: CASSVGGTGGFYGYTF

j_gene: TRBJ2-7
v_gene: TRBV4-3
CDR3aa: CASSQSLAATYEQYF

j_gene: TRBJ1-5
v_gene: TRBV30
CDR3aa: CAWSPRDRGNQPQHF

j_gene: TRBJ1-2
v_gene: TRBV3-1/TRBV3-2
CDR3aa: CASSQVDRYAYGYTF

j_gene: TRBJ1-2
v_gene: TRBV7-9
CDR3aa: CASSTSRRVDSRYGYTF

j_gene: TRBJ2-7
v_gene: TRBV7-3
CDR3aa: CASSPRTSGDYEQYF

j_gene: TRBJ2-7
v_gene: TRBV6-6
CDR3aa: CATLSRGQAYEQYF

j_gene: TRBJ2-3
v_gene: TRBV28
CDR3aa: CASSPGQQTQYF

j_gene: TRBJ1-2
v_gene: TRBV27
CDR3aa: CASSFGQGYGYTF

j_gene: TRBJ2-7
v_gene: TRBV5-1
CDR3aa: CASSASTSGGPREQYF

j_gene: TRBJ1-2
v_gene: TRBV29-1
CDR3aa: CSVSQGARGYTF

j_gene: TRBJ2-7
v_gene: TRBV21-1
CDR3aa: CASSSHGNWSGGRRYEQYF

j_gene: TRBJ2-6
v_gene: TRBV4-1
CDR3aa: CASSQAGSGANVLTF

j_gene: TRBJ2-7
v_gene: TRBV19
CDR3aa: CASSIGNYEQYF

j_gene: TRBJ1-2
v_gene: TRBV11-2
CDR3aa: CASSPGQGRGYTF

j_gene: TRBJ2-7
v_gene: TRBV15
CDR3aa: CATSSGWQASPYEQYF

j_gene: TRBJ1-1
v_gene: TRBV9
CDR3aa: CASSVAGWGEAFF

j_gene: TRBJ1-5
v_gene: TRBV15
CDR3aa: CATSTFQGNQPQHF

j_gene: TRBJ1-2
v_gene: TRBV19
CDR3aa: CASSRRGTEANYGYTF

j_gene: TRBJ2-7
v_gene: TRBV29-1
CDR3aa: CSVQGVNSYEQYF

j_gene: TRBJ2-5
v_gene: TRBV27
CDR3aa: CASSLSLGGEETQYF

j_gene: TRBJ2-3
v_gene: TRBV15
CDR3aa: CATSTGTSGTDTQYF

j_gene: TRBJ1-4
v_gene: TRBV11-2
CDR3aa: CASTNLSPGMNEKLFF

j_gene: TRBJ1-1
v_gene: TRBV18
CDR3aa: CASSSGQDGTEAFF

j_gene: TRBJ1-1
v_gene: TRBV7-9
CDR3aa: CASGRGGGAEAFF

j_gene: TRBJ1-6
v_gene: TRBV3-1/TRBV3-2
CDR3aa: CASRDRENSPLHF

j_gene: TRBJ2-7
v_gene: TRBV5-1
CDR3aa: CASSLGGRTSYEQYF